This paragraph reports one T cell receptor beta chain. Its specificity is unknown. The data were taken from a study of cytomegalovirus exposure and HLA in healthy donors. Findings and limits, study-wide: In vitro, three CMV-associated chains proved specific for CMV antigens. Diagnosis of cytomegalovirus status made by the classifier reportedly showed high specificity and sensitivity. The study labeled 180 or so TCR beta chains cytomegalovirus-associated. Among TCR sequences, most were rare, though some public TCRs appeared in many donors.

The CDR3 covers 11 residues. The V end lost 4 bases, the J end lost 6 bases, and 8 bases lay between the germline ends. Germline loops: CDR1 SGHNT, CDR2 YYREEE (reference sequence). Measured with immunoSEQ multiplex PCR; TCRdb has only the in-frame clones, and not every one. This sample yields a few hundred thousand clones, of which approximately 83% are seen a single time; over 0.95% belongs to the top ten. This chain uses TRBV5-4 with TRBJ2-7; D gene uncertain. The sequenced sample consisted of PBMCs. The sequence came from a woman younger than 35 in good health and CMV-seronegative. The CDR3 region is CASSPGGEQYF. DNA for the CDR3: TGTGCCAGCAGCCCCGGCGGCGAGCAGTACTTC. The full variable domain, with the rest looked up from reference TRBV5-4 and TRBJ2-7, is ETGVTQSPTHLIKTRGQQVTLRCSSQSGHNTVSWYQQALGQGPQFIFQYYREEENGRGNFPPRFSGLQFPNYSSELNVNALELDDSALYLCASSPGGEQYFGPGTRLTVT.